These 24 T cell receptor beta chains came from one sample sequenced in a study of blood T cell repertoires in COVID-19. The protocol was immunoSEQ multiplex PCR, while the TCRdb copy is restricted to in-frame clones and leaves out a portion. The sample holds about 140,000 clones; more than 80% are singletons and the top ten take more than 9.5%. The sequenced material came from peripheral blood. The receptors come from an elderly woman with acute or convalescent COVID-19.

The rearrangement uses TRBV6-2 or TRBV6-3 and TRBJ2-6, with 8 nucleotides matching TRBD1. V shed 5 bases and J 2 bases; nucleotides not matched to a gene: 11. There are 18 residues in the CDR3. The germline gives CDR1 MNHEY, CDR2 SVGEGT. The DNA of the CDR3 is TGTGCCAGCAGTAGCCGGGACAGGATTAATACTGGGGCCAACGTCCTGACTTTC. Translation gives CASSSRDRINTGANVLTF.

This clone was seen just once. CDR3 nucleotide sequence: TGCGCCAGCAGCTTGTCCCCGGGGGACACCGGGGAGCTGTTTTTT. It yields the protein CASSLSPGDTGELFF. V and J are TRBV5-1 and TRBJ2-2, with D maybe TRBD2 (6 bases). V was clipped by 1 base and J by 3 bases, with 10 bases between them. CDR3 length equals 15 residues. Germline V lookup: CDR1 SGHRS, CDR2 YFSETQ.

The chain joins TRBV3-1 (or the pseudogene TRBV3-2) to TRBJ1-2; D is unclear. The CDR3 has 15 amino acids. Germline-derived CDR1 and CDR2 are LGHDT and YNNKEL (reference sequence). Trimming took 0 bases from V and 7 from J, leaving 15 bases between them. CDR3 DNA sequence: TGTGCCAGCAGCCAAGATCCCGGGATCCGAGGTGGCTACACCTTC. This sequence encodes CASSQDPGIRGGYTF.

CDR3: CASSLDRGQETQYF. The CDR3 region has the DNA TGTGCCAGCAGCTTAGACAGGGGGCAAGAGACCCAGTACTTC. The gene calls are TRBV7-3 and TRBJ2-5, with 9 bases identical to TRBD1. The CDR3 has 14 residues. Per germline, CDR1 SGHTA and CDR2 FQGTGA. V shed 2 bases, J shed 2 bases, and the junction held 0 bases outside the gene matches.

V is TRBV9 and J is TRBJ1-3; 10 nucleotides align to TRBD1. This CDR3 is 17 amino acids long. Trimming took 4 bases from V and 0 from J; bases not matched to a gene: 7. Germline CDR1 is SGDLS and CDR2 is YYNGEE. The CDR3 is CASSLGTGAFSGNTIYF. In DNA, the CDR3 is TGTGCCAGCAGCCTCGGGACAGGGGCCTTCTCTGGAAACACCATATATTTT.

The CDR3 DNA is TGTGCCAGCTCAGGGACCGGGACAGGGATTCACAATGAGCAGTTCTTC. Its translation is CASSGTGTGIHNEQFF. The rearrangement joins TRBV18 to TRBJ2-1; 9 bases match TRBD1. V shed 5 bases, J shed 5 bases, and the junction held 10 bases outside the gene matches. Germline CDR1 KGHSH, CDR2 LQKENI. The CDR3 spans 16 residues.

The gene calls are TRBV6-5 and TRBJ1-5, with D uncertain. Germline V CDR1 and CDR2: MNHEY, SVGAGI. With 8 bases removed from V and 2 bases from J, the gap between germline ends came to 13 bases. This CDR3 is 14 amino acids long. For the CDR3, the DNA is TGTGCCAGCCGACCGCCCGGAGGCAATCAGCCCCAGCATTTT. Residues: CASRPPGGNQPQHF.

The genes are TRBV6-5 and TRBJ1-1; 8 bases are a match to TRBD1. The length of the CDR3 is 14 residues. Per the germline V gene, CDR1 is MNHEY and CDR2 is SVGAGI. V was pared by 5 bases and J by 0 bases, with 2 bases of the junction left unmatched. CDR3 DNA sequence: TGTGCCAGCAGTCGACAGGGGTTGAACACTGAAGCTTTCTTT. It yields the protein CASSRQGLNTEAFF.

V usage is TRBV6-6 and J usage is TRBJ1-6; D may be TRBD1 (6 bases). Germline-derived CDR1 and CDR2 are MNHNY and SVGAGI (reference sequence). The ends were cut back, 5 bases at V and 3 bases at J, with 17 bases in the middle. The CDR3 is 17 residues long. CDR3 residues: CASSLRTDSYYNSPLHF. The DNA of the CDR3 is TGTGCCAGCAGTCTCCGGACAGACTCCTACTATAATTCACCCCTCCACTTT.

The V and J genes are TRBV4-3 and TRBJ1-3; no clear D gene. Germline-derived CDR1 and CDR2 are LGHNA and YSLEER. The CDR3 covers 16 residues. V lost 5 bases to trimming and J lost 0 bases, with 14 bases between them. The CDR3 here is CASSYLPGLSGNTIYF. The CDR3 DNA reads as TGCGCCAGCAGCTATTTACCCGGTCTCTCTGGAAACACCATATATTTT.

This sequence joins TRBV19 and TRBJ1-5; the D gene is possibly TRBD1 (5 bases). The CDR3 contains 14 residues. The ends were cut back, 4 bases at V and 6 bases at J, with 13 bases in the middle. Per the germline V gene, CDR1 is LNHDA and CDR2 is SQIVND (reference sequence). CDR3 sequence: CASSTLGGGQPQHF. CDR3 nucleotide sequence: TGTGCCAGTAGTACCCTGGGGGGAGGTCAGCCCCAGCATTTT.

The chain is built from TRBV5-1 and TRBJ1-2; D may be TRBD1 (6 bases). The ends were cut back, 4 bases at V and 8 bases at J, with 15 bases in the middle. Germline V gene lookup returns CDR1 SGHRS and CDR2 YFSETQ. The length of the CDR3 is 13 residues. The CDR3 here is CASSAGTKEGYTF. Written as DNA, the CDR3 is TGCGCCAGCAGCGCCGGGACAAAAGAGGGCTACACCTTC.

The CDR3 protein is CASGLRTGGIETQYF. The CDR3 DNA follows: TGTGCTAGTGGTTTACGGACAGGGGGAATAGAGACCCAGTACTTC. This rearrangement joins TRBV12-5 to TRBJ2-5, with TRBD1 matching 10 bases. The CDR3 runs to 15 residues. Germline CDR1 is LGHNT and CDR2 is FRNRAP. Unmatched junction bases numbered 5, after V lost 3 bases and J lost 4 bases.

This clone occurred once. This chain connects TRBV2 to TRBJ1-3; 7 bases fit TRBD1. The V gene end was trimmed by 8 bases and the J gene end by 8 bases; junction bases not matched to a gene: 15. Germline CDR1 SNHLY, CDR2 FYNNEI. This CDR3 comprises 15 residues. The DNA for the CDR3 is TGTGCCAGCTCTTATTCTCGACAGGGCCCGGACACCATATATTTT. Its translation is CASSYSRQGPDTIYF.

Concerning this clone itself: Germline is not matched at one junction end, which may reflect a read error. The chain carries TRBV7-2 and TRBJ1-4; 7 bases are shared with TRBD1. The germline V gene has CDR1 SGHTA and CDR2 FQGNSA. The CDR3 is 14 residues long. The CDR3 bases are TGTGCCAGCAGCTTAAAAAGACAGGGCACTAGTCAAATTTTT. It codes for CASSLKRQGTSQIF.

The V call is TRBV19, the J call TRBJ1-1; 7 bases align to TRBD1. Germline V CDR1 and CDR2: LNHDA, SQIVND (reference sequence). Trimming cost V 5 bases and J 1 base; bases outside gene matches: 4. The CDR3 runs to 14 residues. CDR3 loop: CASSEGAANTEAFF. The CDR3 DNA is TGTGCCAGTAGTGAGGGGGCGGCGAACACTGAAGCTTTCTTT.

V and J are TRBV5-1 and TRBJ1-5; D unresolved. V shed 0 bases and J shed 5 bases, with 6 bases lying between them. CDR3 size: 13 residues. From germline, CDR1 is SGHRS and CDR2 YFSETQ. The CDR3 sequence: CASSLATDQPQHF. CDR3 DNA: TGCGCCAGCAGCTTGGCCACTGATCAGCCCCAGCATTTT.

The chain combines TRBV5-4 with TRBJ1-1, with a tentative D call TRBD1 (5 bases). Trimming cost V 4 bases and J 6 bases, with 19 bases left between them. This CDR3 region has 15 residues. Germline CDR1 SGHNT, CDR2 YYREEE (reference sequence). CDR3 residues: CASSPKRGVYAEAFF. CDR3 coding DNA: TGTGCCAGCAGCCCAAAGCGGGGGGTTTACGCTGAAGCTTTCTTT.

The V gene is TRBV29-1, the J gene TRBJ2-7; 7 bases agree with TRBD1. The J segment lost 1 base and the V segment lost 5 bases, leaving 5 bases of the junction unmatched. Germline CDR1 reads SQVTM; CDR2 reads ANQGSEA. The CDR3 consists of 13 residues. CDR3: CSVTGVESYEQYF. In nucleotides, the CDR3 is TGCAGCGTTACAGGGGTGGAATCCTACGAGCAGTACTTC.

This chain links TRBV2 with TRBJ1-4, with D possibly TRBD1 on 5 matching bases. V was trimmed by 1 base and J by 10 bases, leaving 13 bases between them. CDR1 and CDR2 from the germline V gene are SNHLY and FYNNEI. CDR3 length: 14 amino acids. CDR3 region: CASSEDSVGRKLFF. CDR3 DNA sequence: TGTGCCAGCAGTGAAGACAGCGTGGGGCGAAAACTGTTTTTT.

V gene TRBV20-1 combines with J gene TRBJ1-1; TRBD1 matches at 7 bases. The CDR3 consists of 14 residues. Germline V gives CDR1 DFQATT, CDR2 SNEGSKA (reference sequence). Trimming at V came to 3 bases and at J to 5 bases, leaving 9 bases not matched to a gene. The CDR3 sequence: CSASTRGGWTEAFF. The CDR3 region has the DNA TGCAGTGCTAGTACCCGAGGGGGCTGGACTGAAGCTTTCTTT.

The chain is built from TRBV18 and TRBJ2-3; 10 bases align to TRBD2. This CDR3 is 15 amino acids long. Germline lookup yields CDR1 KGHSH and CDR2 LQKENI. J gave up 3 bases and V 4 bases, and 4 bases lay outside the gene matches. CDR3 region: CASSRVAGGTDTQYF. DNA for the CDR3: TGTGCCAGCTCACGGGTAGCGGGGGGAACAGATACGCAGTATTTT. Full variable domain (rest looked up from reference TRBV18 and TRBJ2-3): NAGVMQNPRHLVRRRGQEARLRCSPMKGHSHVYWYRQLPEEGLKFMVYLQKENIIDESGMPKERFSAEFPKEGPSILRIQQVVRGDSAAYFCASSRVAGGTDTQYFGPGTRLTVL.

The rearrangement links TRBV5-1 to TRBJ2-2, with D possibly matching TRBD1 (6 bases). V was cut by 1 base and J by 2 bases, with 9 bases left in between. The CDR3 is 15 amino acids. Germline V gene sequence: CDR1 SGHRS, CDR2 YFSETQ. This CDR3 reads CASSLLGTNTGELFF. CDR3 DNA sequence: TGCGCCAGCAGCTTGTTGGGGACAAACACCGGGGAGCTGTTTTTT.

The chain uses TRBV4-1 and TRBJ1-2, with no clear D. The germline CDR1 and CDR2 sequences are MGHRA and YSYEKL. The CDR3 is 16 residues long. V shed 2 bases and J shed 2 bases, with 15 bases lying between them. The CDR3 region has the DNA TGCGCCAGCAGCCAACTTGTGGTAGAGGGAAACTATGGCTACACCTTC. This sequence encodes CASSQLVVEGNYGYTF.